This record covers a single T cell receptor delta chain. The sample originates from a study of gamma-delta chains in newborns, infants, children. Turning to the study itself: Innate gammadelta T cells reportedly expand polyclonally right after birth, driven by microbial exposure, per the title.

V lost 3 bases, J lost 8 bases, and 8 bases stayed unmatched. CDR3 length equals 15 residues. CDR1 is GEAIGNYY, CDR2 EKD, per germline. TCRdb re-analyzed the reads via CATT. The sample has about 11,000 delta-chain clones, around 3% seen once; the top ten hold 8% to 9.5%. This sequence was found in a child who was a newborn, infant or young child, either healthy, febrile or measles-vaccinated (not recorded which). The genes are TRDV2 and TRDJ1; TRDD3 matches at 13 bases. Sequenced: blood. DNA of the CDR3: TGTGCCTGTGACCGGTTACTGGGGGATACGTGGAAACTCATCTTT. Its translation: CACDRLLGDTWKLIF.